Shown below are 14 T cell receptor beta chains from a single sample sequenced in a study of regulatory T cells in long-lasting Graves disease (dated by TCRdb to the early 2020s). The library was produced with multiplex PCR. Instrument used: Illumina HiSeq 4000. TCR beta libraries were built with iRepertoire HTBI primers and Arm-PCR amplification of CDR3 regions. TCRdb reprocessing: public reads trimmed at Q25 with fastp, clones called with MiXCR, in-frame beta chains kept. CDR3 protein duplicates are merged, each entry listing the most common genes and DNA. Counted in this sample were around 500,000 distinct CDR3 sequences; approximately 13% of them appeared once. Roughly 10% of the sample comes from the top ten. What this sample's time point label stands for: newly diagnosed GD, antithyroid drugs for less than 3 months. RNA was extracted from PBMCs in TRIzol for both TCR sequencing and RNA sequencing.

These sequences were also reported in another study, on T cells in Graves' hyperthyroidism and ophthalmopathy.

The sample in question was peripheral blood mononuclear cells (PBMCs), obtained at new diagnosis, from a patient treated with antithyroid drugs. Receptors were obtained from a man aged 30 to 39 with Graves disease. Donor details come from another sample of the same person, matched by shared clones.

In this sample, this clonotype turned up a few times. For the CDR3, the DNA is TGTGCCACCAGTGATCGACCTACGAATGAGCAGTTCTTC. Its protein product is CATSDRPTNEQFF. The chain carries TRBV24-1 and TRBJ2-1; no reliable D call. This CDR3 spans 13 amino acids. Germline-derived CDR1 and CDR2 are KGHDR and SFDVKD. Between the trimmed V and J ends, which lost 3 bases and 7 bases, there was a span of 9 bases.

This clonotype was counted many times. The chain is built from TRBV12-3 or TRBV12-4 and TRBJ2-5, with 9 bases aligning to TRBD2. The CDR3 covers 15 residues. With V trimmed by 7 bases and J by 0 bases, 6 bases remained unmatched. The CDR3 protein is CASNFLAGYQETQYF. CDR3 sequence (DNA): TGTGCCAGCAATTTCCTAGCGGGGTACCAAGAGACCCAGTACTTC.

This chain uses TRBV28 with TRBJ2-7; TRBD1 matches at 9 bases. The CDR3 spans 14 residues. The germline V gene encodes CDR1 MDHEN and CDR2 SYDVKM. Trimming cost V 5 bases and J 5 bases; bases outside gene matches: 7. As DNA, the CDR3 is TGTGCCAGCAGTGGGGGACAGGGTGTGGACGAGCAGTACTTC. This codes for CASSGGQGVDEQYF.

This clonotype was recorded many times. The V gene is TRBV28, the J gene TRBJ1-5; D uncertain. V lost 3 bases and J lost 5, with 5 bases in between. CDR3 length: 12 residues. Germline V lookup: CDR1 MDHEN, CDR2 SYDVKM. The CDR3 DNA reads as TGTGCCAGCAGTTTGGGCCATCAGCCCCAGCATTTT. It is translated as CASSLGHQPQHF.

This clonotype was seen a handful of times. V gene TRBV7-8 combines with J gene TRBJ2-6; 7 bases line up with TRBD1. This CDR3 has 18 amino acids. Trimming took 5 bases from V and 2 from J; bases not matched to a gene: 12. Looked up from germline, CDR1 is SGHVS and CDR2 is FQNEAQ. DNA for the CDR3: TGTGCCAGCAGCCCTATGGGACAGCCCGCACCTGGGGCCAACGTCCTGACTTTC. Amino acids: CASSPMGQPAPGANVLTF.

At least ten counts were recorded for this clonotype. The rearrangement uses TRBV29-1 and TRBJ2-3; no clear D. Germline assignment: CDR1 SQVTM and CDR2 ANQGSEA. V lost 4 bases and J lost 6, with 11 bases in between. CDR3 length: 12 residues. DNA for the CDR3: TGCAGCGTTGTAATAGGGCCGGATACGCAGTATTTT. This encodes CSVVIGPDTQYF.

The CDR3 nucleotides read TGTGCCAGCACCCTGACTAGCGGAGGGGGGGAGCAGTTCTTC. Translated, it gives CASTLTSGGGEQFF. This chain joins TRBV7-3 and TRBJ2-1; 9 nucleotides agree with TRBD2. CDR1 is SGHTA, CDR2 FQGTGA, per germline. This CDR3 spans 14 amino acids. The junction had 11 bases not matched to a gene; V was cut back by 7 bases and J by 10 bases.

This clonotype was picked up many times. The J gene is TRBJ1-4, the V gene TRBV6-1; a possible D gene is TRBD1 (5 bases). The CDR3 is 15 residues long. V dropped 2 bases and J dropped 7 bases, with 14 bases sitting between them. CDR1 is MNHNS, CDR2 SASEGT, per germline. Here the CDR3 reads CASSESPGWGEKLFF. Here the CDR3 DNA reads TGTGCCAGCAGTGAATCCCCAGGGTGGGGTGAAAAACTGTTTTTT.

This rearrangement joins TRBV30 to TRBJ2-1; D is unclear. This CDR3 has 11 amino acids. The germline V gene has CDR1 GTSNPN and CDR2 SVGIG (reference sequence). V was clipped by 1 base and J by 4 bases, with 2 bases between them. DNA of the CDR3: TGTGCCTGGAGTGATTACAATGAGCAGTTCTTC. The encoded protein is CAWSDYNEQFF.

The V gene is TRBV20-1, the J gene TRBJ2-3; 8 nucleotides match TRBD2. CDR3 size: 16 residues. Germline CDR1 DFQATT, CDR2 SNEGSKA (reference sequence). V lost 0 bases and J lost 1; bases outside the gene matches: 6. CDR3 region: CSARDGAGVGTDTQYF. In DNA, the CDR3 is TGCAGTGCTAGAGATGGAGCGGGAGTCGGCACAGATACGCAGTATTTT.

The genes are TRBV20-1 and TRBJ2-3; D gene ambiguous. Germline values: CDR1 DFQATT, CDR2 SNEGSKA (reference sequence). CDR3 length: 15 amino acids. Trimming cost V 0 bases and J 0 bases, with 10 bases left between them. CDR3 protein: CSARDPQTSTDTQYF. CDR3 coding DNA: TGCAGTGCTAGAGATCCCCAGACCAGCACAGATACGCAGTATTTT.

This clonotype was detected ten times or more. The rearrangement uses TRBV15 and TRBJ2-5, with D uncertain. The CDR3 has 14 amino acids. V was pared by 3 bases and J by 5 bases, with 13 bases between. CDR1 is LNHNV and CDR2 is YYDKDF in the germline V gene (reference sequence). The CDR3 region has the DNA TGTGCCACCAGCAGCCGGGCCCCCGGGGAGACCCAGTACTTC. This encodes CATSSRAPGETQYF.

This CDR3 is CASSSFSPSSYNEQFF. Written as DNA, the CDR3 is TGTGCCAGCAGCTCCTTTAGTCCAAGCTCCTACAATGAGCAGTTCTTC. This chain connects TRBV5-4 to TRBJ2-1; no clear D. The germline V gene has CDR1 SGHNT and CDR2 YYREEE (reference sequence). The V end lost 3 bases, the J end lost 0 bases, and 13 bases lay between the germline ends. CDR3 length: 16 amino acids.

There are many counts of this clonotype. CDR3 amino acids: CASSYGTPTDTQYF. CDR3 DNA sequence: TGTGCCAGCAGTTACGGGACTCCGACAGATACGCAGTATTTT. The chain employs TRBV6-9 and TRBJ2-3; a weak D match, TRBD2 (6 bases). This CDR3 has 14 amino acids. V was cut by 3 bases and J by 3 bases, with 10 bases left in between. The V gene's germline CDR1 is MNHGY and CDR2 SVAAGI.